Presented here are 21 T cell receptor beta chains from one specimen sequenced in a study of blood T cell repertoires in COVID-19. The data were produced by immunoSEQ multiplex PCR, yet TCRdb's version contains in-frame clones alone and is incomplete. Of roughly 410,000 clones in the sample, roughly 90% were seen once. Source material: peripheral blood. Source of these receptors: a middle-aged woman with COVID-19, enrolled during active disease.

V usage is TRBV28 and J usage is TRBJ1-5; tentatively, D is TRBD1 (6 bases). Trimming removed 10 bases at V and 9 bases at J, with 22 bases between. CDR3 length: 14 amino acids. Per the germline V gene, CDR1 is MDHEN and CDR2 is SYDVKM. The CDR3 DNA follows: TGTGCCACCCGGCGTGGGGGCAGGGACGTGCCCCAGCATTTT. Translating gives CATRRGGRDVPQHF. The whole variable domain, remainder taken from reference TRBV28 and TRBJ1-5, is DVKVTQSSRYLVKRTGEKVFLECVQDMDHENMFWYRQDPGLGLRLIYFSYDVKMKEKGDIPEGYSVSREKKERFSLILESASTNQTSMYLCATRRGGRDVPQHFGDGTRLSIL.

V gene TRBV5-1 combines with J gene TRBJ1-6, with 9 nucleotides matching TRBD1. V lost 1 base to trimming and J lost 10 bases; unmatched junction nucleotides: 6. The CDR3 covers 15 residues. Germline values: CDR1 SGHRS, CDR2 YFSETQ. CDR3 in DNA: TGCGCCAGCAGCTTGACAGGGGGCATTTACTCACCCCTCCACTTT. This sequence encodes CASSLTGGIYSPLHF.

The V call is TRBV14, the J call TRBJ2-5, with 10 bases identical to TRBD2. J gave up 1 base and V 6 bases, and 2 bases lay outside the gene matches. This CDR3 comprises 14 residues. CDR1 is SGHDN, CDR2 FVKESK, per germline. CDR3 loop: CASRGTSVQETQYF. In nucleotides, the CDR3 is TGTGCCAGCAGGGGGACTAGCGTCCAAGAGACCCAGTACTTC.

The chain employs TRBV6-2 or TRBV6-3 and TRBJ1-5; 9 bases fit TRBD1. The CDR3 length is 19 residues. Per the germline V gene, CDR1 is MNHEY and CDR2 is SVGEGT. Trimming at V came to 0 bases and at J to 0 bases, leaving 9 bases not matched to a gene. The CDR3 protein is CASSYSGQGRRGSNQPQHF. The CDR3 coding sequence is TGTGCCAGCAGTTACTCGGGACAGGGCCGGAGGGGTAGCAATCAGCCCCAGCATTTT.

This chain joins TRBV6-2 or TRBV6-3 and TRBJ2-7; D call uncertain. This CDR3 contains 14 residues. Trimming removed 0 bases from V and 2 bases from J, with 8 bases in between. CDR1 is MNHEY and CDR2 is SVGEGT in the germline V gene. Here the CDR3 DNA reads TGTGCCAGCAGTTACTCACAGATCGCCTACGAGCAGTACTTC. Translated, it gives CASSYSQIAYEQYF.

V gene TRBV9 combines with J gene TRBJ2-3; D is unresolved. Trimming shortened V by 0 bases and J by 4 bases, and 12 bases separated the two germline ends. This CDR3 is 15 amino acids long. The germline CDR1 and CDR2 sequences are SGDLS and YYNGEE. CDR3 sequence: CASSVAPVPPDTQYF. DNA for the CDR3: TGTGCCAGCAGCGTAGCCCCAGTTCCCCCAGATACGCAGTATTTT. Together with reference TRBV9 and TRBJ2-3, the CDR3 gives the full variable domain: DSGVTQTPKHLITATGQRVTLRCSPRSGDLSVYWYQQSLDQGLQFLIQYYNGEERAKGNILERFSAQQFPDLHSELNLSSLELGDSALYFCASSVAPVPPDTQYFGPGTRLTVL.

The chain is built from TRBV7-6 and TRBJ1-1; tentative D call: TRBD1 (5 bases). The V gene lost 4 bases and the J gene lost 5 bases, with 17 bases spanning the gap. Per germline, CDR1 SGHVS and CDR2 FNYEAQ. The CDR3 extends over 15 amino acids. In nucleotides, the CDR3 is TGTGCCAGCAGCTCTGTTCTGGGAGGGGAAACTGAAGCTTTCTTT. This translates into CASSSVLGGETEAFF.

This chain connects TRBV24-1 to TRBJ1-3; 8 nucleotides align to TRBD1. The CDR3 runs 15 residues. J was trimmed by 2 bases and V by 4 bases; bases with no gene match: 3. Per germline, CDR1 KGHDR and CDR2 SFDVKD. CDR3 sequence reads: CATSEGQETGNTIYF. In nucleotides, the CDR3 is TGTGCCACCAGTGAGGGACAGGAGACTGGAAACACCATATATTTT.

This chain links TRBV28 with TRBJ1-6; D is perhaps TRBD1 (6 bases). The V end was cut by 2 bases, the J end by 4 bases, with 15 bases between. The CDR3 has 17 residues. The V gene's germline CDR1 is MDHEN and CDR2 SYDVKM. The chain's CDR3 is CASSLPGGGEYNSPLHF. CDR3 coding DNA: TGTGCCAGCAGTTTACCGGGCGGGGGCGAATATAATTCACCCCTCCACTTT.

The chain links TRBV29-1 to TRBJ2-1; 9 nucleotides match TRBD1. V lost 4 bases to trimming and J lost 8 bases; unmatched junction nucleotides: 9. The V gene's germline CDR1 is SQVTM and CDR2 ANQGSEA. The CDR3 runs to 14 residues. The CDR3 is CSVVRDRDTYEQFF. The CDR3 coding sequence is TGCAGCGTTGTAAGGGACAGGGATACATATGAGCAGTTCTTC.

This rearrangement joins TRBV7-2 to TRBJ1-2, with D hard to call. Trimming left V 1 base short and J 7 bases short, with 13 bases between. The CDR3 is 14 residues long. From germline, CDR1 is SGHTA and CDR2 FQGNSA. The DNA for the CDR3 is TGTGCCAGCAGCTTAGATTCCCTCCTCTCTGGCTACACCTTC. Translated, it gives CASSLDSLLSGYTF.

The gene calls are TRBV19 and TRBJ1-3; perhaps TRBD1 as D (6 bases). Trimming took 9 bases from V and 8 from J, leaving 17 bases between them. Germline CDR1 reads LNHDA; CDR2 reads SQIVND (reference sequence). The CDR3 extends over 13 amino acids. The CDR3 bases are TGTGCCAGCACCGGGTCCTACAGGGACACCATATATTTT. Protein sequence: CASTGSYRDTIYF.

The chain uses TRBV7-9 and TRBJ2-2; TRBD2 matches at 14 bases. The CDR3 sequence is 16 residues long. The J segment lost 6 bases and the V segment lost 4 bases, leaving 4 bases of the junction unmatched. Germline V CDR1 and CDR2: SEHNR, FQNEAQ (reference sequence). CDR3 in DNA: TGTGCCAGCAGCTCGACTAGCGGGGGGGCACCCGGGGAGCTGTTTTTT. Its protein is CASSSTSGGAPGELFF.

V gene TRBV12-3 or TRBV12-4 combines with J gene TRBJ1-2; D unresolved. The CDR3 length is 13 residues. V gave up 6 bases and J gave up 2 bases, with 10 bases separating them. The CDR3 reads CASSLQRNYGYTF. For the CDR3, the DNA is TGTGCCAGCAGCCTACAGAGAAACTATGGCTACACCTTC.

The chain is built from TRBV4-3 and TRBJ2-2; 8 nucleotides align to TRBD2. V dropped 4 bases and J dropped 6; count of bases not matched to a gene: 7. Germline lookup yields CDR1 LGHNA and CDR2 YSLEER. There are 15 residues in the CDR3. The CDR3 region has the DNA TGCGCCAGCAGCCCGATAGCGGGGACACCCGGGGAGCTGTTTTTT. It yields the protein CASSPIAGTPGELFF.

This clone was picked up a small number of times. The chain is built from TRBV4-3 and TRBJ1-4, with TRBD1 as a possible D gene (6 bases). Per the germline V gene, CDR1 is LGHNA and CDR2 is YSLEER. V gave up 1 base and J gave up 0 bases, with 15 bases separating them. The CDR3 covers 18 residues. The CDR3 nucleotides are TGCGCCAGCAGCCAAGCTGGACAGTGGGTTGCAACTAATGAAAAACTGTTTTTT. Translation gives CASSQAGQWVATNEKLFF.

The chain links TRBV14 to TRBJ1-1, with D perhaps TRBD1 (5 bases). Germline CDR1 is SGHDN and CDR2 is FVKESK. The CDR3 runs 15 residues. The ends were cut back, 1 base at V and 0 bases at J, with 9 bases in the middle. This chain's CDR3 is CASSQVGQMNTEAFF. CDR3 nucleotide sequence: TGTGCCAGCAGCCAAGTGGGGCAAATGAACACTGAAGCTTTCTTT.

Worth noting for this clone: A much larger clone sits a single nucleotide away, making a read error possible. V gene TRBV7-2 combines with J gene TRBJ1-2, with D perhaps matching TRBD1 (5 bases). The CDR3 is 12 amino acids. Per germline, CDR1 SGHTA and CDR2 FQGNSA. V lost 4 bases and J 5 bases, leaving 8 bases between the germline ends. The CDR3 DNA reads TGTGCCAGCAGCTCCGACAGTTATGGCTACACCTTC. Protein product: CASSSDSYGYTF.

For the CDR3, the DNA is TGTGCCAGCAGCTTACGGTCAGGCGGGGGTGCCGGGGCCAACGTCCTGACTTTC. It specifies CASSLRSGGGAGANVLTF. The chain couples TRBV7-9 to TRBJ2-6, with 7 bases lining up with TRBD2. In germline, CDR1 is SEHNR, CDR2 FQNEAQ (reference sequence). V lost 2 bases, J lost 4 bases, and 11 bases stayed unmatched. CDR3 length: 18 residues.

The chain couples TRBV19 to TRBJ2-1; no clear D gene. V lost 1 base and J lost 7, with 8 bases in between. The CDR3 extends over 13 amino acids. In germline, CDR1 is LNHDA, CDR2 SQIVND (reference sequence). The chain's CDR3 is CASSIGSVNEQFF. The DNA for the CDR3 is TGTGCCAGTAGTATAGGTTCGGTTAATGAGCAGTTCTTC.

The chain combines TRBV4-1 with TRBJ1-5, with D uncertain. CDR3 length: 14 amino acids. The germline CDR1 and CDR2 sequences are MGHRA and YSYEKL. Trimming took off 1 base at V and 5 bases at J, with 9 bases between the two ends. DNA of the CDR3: TGCGCCAGCAGCCAAGCTAGTTCTGATCAGCCCCAGCATTTT. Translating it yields CASSQASSDQPQHF.